Sequencing of this T cell receptor (beta chain) was carried out in a study of cytotoxic CD8 clonotypes in ibrutinib-treated CLL. TCRdb's table, derived via immunoSEQ multiplex PCR, lists solely in-frame clones and lacks some. This table has 95,000 to 100,000 clones, around 73% appearing once. The CDR3 length is 18 residues. Germline V gives CDR1 LNHDA, CDR2 SQIVND (reference sequence). Trimming removed 5 bases at V and 0 bases at J, with 19 bases between. The sequence was collected from a human donor with chronic lymphocytic leukemia. The source was PBMCs, collected after 12 months of ibrutinib treatment. The chain links TRBV19 to TRBJ1-4; TRBD1 is a possible D gene (6 bases). The CDR3 protein is CASSDQGPRGATNEKLFF. DNA of the CDR3: TGTGCCAGTAGTGATCAAGGACCCAGGGGTGCAACTAATGAAAAACTGTTTTTT.